The next 20 T cell receptor beta chains were all read from a single sample in a study of T cells in Graves' hyperthyroidism and ophthalmopathy. Amplified TCR beta CDR3 regions derived from RNA transcripts. A first-round RT-PCR of the TCR CDR3 used the HTBI primer set. TCRdb reprocessed the multiplex PCR reads via MiXCR and lists one record per CDR3 protein. The sample comprises hundreds of thousands of distinct CDR3 sequences, approximately 14% of which are singletons, and approximately 23% rests with the top ten. The material sequenced was blood. These TCRs come from a woman aged 25 to 45 with Graves' hyperthyroidism.

The chain couples TRBV6-4 to TRBJ2-5; no clear D. The germline CDR1 and CDR2 sequences are MRHNA and SNTAGT. V lost 3 bases and J lost 5, with 13 bases in between. There are 14 residues in the CDR3. The CDR3 DNA reads TGTGCCAGCAGTGATGCGACTGGCTTTGAGACCCAGTACTTC. It is translated as CASSDATGFETQYF.

This rearrangement joins TRBV6-1 to TRBJ2-4; perhaps TRBD2 as D (6 bases). Germline CDR1 reads MNHNS; CDR2 reads SASEGT. The CDR3 spans 14 residues. V lost 7 bases and J lost 6, with 16 bases in between. CDR3 protein: CASTNRDSTNIQYF. The CDR3 nucleotides are TGTGCCAGCACGAATCGGGACTCCACAAACATTCAGTACTTC.

The chain uses TRBV19 and TRBJ1-5; D not certain. The V gene lost 4 bases and the J gene lost 3 bases, with 7 bases spanning the gap. This CDR3 region has 13 residues. Germline V CDR1 and CDR2: LNHDA, SQIVND (reference sequence). As DNA, the CDR3 is TGTGCCAGTAGTAGGGCTTACAATCAGCCCCAGCATTTT. Its protein product is CASSRAYNQPQHF.

The genes are TRBV4-3 and TRBJ2-2, with D maybe TRBD2 (5 bases). The germline CDR1 and CDR2 sequences are LGHNA and YSLEER. The V end was cut by 1 base, the J end by 0 bases, with 9 bases between. The CDR3 spans 16 residues. This CDR3 reads CASSQVRGTNTGELFF. The DNA of the CDR3 is TGCGCCAGCAGCCAAGTCCGGGGTACGAACACCGGGGAGCTGTTTTTT.

The chain is built from TRBV9 and TRBJ1-2; D unclear. V was pared by 0 bases and J by 4 bases, with 10 bases between. In germline, CDR1 is SGDLS, CDR2 YYNGEE. CDR3 length: 14 residues. CDR3 residues: CASSVDSLSYGYTF. Written as DNA, the CDR3 is TGTGCCAGCAGCGTAGACAGCCTGAGCTATGGCTACACCTTC.

This clonotype was detected ten times or more. V is TRBV29-1 and J is TRBJ2-4, with a weak D call TRBD2 (6 bases). The CDR3 consists of 12 residues. V lost 3 bases and J 8 bases, leaving 11 bases between the germline ends. The germline V gene encodes CDR1 SQVTM and CDR2 ANQGSEA. The CDR3 protein is CSVDGGSDIQYF. CDR3 DNA sequence: TGCAGCGTTGACGGGGGATCGGACATTCAGTACTTC.

This chain links TRBV28 with TRBJ1-3; no clear D. Germline CDR1 is MDHEN and CDR2 is SYDVKM. There are 13 residues in the CDR3. The germline V and J ends were trimmed by 7 bases and 1 base, with 8 bases remaining between them. The CDR3 is CASTSLSGNTIYF. In DNA form, the CDR3 reads TGTGCCAGCACTTCGCTATCTGGAAACACCATATATTTT.

The chain is built from TRBV19 and TRBJ1-5; a possible D gene is TRBD1 (6 bases). V was cut by 5 bases and J by 5 bases, with 13 bases left in between. The CDR3 has 14 residues. CDR1 is LNHDA, CDR2 SQIVND, per germline (reference sequence). The CDR3 is CASSPTQGHQPQHF. The CDR3 coding sequence is TGTGCCAGTAGTCCTACACAGGGCCATCAGCCCCAGCATTTT. The full variable domain, in which reference TRBV19 and TRBJ1-5 provide the parts outside the CDR3, is DGGITQSPKYLFRKEGQNVTLSCEQNLNHDAMYWYRQDPGQGLRLIYYSQIVNDFQKGDIAEGYSVSREKKESFPLTVTSAQKNPTAFYLCASSPTQGHQPQHFGDGTRLSIL.

This clonotype has ten or more counts. The chain carries TRBV2 and TRBJ1-2; perhaps TRBD1 as D (5 bases). V was cut by 0 bases and J by 2 bases, with 16 bases left in between. Germline CDR1 and CDR2: SNHLY and FYNNEI. This CDR3 region has 17 residues. CDR3 nucleotides: TGTGCCAGCAGTGAAGCCAGGGCAGGCTCCCCGAACTATGGCTACACCTTC. Translated, it gives CASSEARAGSPNYGYTF.

The rearrangement uses TRBV20-1 and TRBJ1-2; maybe TRBD1 (6 bases). The CDR3 runs 18 residues. Germline CDR1 DFQATT, CDR2 SNEGSKA (reference sequence). The V end lost 3 bases, the J end lost 3 bases, and 26 bases lay between the germline ends. CDR3 nucleotides: TGCAGTGCTAGCAAACAACCACCACGACAGGACCACGACTATGGCTACACCTTC. It specifies CSASKQPPRQDHDYGYTF.

This clonotype was observed many times. CDR3 in DNA: TGCAGTGCTAGAGAAGGGACGATAGAAAATGAGCAGTTCTTC. Translation: CSAREGTIENEQFF. The chain combines TRBV20-1 with TRBJ2-1; TRBD1 or TRBD2 may be the D gene (5 bases each). The germline V gene encodes CDR1 DFQATT and CDR2 SNEGSKA (reference sequence). The CDR3 sequence is 14 residues long. The V and J ends lost 0 bases and 7 bases respectively, with 13 bases between them.

This clonotype was counted many times. The rearrangement uses TRBV20-1 and TRBJ1-1; maybe TRBD1 (5 bases). Between the trimmed V and J ends, which lost 7 bases and 4 bases, there was a span of 16 bases. There are 13 residues in the CDR3. CDR1 DFQATT and CDR2 SNEGSKA come from the germline V gene (reference sequence). CDR3 coding DNA: TGCAGTGTTGCGTCCTCGGGGCGCACTGAAGCTTTCTTT. It specifies CSVASSGRTEAFF.

This clonotype was picked up many times. The chain uses TRBV28 and TRBJ1-6, with TRBD1 identical over 7 bases. Trimming cost V 3 bases and J 10 bases; bases outside gene matches: 12. CDR3 length: 16 residues. Germline V CDR1 and CDR2: MDHEN, SYDVKM. The CDR3 region has the DNA TGTGCCAGCAGTTTTGGGCAGGGGGTACGGAGATCACCCCTCCACTTT. Translated, it gives CASSFGQGVRRSPLHF.

In its sample, this clonotype was seen many times. CDR3 in amino acids: CASSQDSEAFF. CDR3 in DNA: TGTGCCAGCAGCCAGGACAGCGAAGCTTTCTTT. The chain employs TRBV7-2 and TRBJ1-1; D might be TRBD1 (6 bases). Trimming removed 5 bases at V and 8 bases at J, with 9 bases between. The CDR3 consists of 11 residues. Germline V gene data show CDR1 as SGHTA and CDR2 as FQGNSA.

There are a few counts of this clonotype. The chain combines TRBV24-1 with TRBJ1-2; maybe TRBD1 (5 bases). V lost 3 bases and J 5 bases, leaving 18 bases between the germline ends. The CDR3 totals 16 residues. Germline V lookup: CDR1 KGHDR, CDR2 SFDVKD. CDR3 in amino acids: CATSDPARGEEYGYTF. The DNA for the CDR3 is TGTGCCACCAGTGATCCCGCCAGAGGGGAGGAATATGGCTACACCTTC.

This clonotype counts as medium-sized. The chain combines TRBV5-1 with TRBJ2-2, with D tentatively TRBD1 (5 bases). The germline V and J ends were trimmed by 5 bases and 3 bases, with 17 bases remaining between them. The germline V gene has CDR1 SGHRS and CDR2 YFSETQ. The length of the CDR3 is 16 residues. The CDR3 here is CASSPRQTSHTGELFF. The DNA of the CDR3 is TGCGCCAGCAGTCCTCGACAGACCTCTCACACCGGGGAGCTGTTTTTT.

The V gene is TRBV5-5, the J gene TRBJ2-1, with a weak D call TRBD1 (5 bases). V dropped 6 bases and J dropped 6 bases, with 16 bases sitting between them. Per the germline V gene, CDR1 is SGHKS and CDR2 is YYEKEE (reference sequence). The CDR3 has 14 residues. CDR3 bases: TGTGCCAGCAACCTTATCCAGGGTTTCAATGAGCAGTTCTTC. It yields the protein CASNLIQGFNEQFF.

This clonotype was counted at least ten times. CDR3 region: CASSREAGAFYNEQFF. The CDR3 region has the DNA TGTGCCAGCAGTCGAGAGGCGGGAGCCTTTTACAATGAGCAGTTCTTC. V and J are TRBV12-3 or TRBV12-4 and TRBJ2-1; TRBD2 matches 7 bases. With V trimmed by 5 bases and J by 4 bases, 11 bases remained unmatched. The CDR3 totals 16 residues.

V is TRBV18 and J is TRBJ2-5; TRBD1 matches at 9 bases. The CDR3 totals 14 residues. CDR1 KGHSH and CDR2 LQKENI come from the germline V gene. V trimming: 3 bases; J trimming: 5 bases; junction bases outside the gene matches: 4. CDR3 sequence reads: CASSPFDRGETQYF. CDR3 DNA: TGTGCCAGCTCACCCTTCGACAGGGGGGAGACCCAGTACTTC. Based on the CDR3 plus reference TRBV18 and TRBJ2-5, the full variable domain is NAGVMQNPRHLVRRRGQEARLRCSPMKGHSHVYWYRQLPEEGLKFMVYLQKENIIDESGMPKERFSAEFPKEGPSILRIQQVVRGDSAAYFCASSPFDRGETQYFGPGTRLLVL.

This clonotype was detected many times. V and J are TRBV6-2 or TRBV6-3 and TRBJ2-1; TRBD2 aligns across 8 bases. The CDR3 runs to 15 residues. CDR1 and CDR2 (germline): MNHEY, SVGEGT. After removal of 6 bases from V and 1 base from J, the junction contained 5 bases not matched to a gene. Written as DNA, the CDR3 is TGTGCCAGCAGCCTTAGCGGGATGTCCTACAATGAGCAGTTCTTC. Translation: CASSLSGMSYNEQFF.